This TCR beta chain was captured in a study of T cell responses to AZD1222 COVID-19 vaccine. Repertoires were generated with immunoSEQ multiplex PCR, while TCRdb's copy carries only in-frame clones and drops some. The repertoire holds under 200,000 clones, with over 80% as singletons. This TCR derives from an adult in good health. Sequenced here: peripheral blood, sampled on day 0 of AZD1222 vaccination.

CDR3 residues: CASSEQGRNSPLHF. The CDR3 DNA is TGTGCCAGCAGTGAACAGGGTCGCAATTCACCCCTCCACTTT. This sequence joins TRBV2 and TRBJ1-6, with D possibly matching TRBD1 (5 bases). The germline V and J ends were trimmed by 2 bases and 7 bases, with 9 bases remaining between them. The CDR3 spans 14 residues. Per germline, CDR1 SNHLY and CDR2 FYNNEI.